This TCR beta chain was obtained from a study of blood T cells in healthy people across ages. Study-level findings and limits: There was no known CMV status for donors, so expanded clonotype changes were possibly confounded.

This clonotype has more than one count but fewer than ten. Its specificity is unknown. The V gene's germline CDR1 is SGHTA and CDR2 FQGNSA. The CDR3 is 16 amino acids. The germline V and J ends were trimmed by 5 bases and 0 bases, with 16 bases remaining between them. The authors drew around 11 milliliters of peripheral blood from each donor. The study isolated at least 6 million PBMCs from each sample. The second PCR ran roughly 6 to 11 cycles with a sample-barcoded 5' primer and J-beta primers. TCRdb recomputed calls from the 5' RACE reads with MiXCR, one row per CDR3 protein. The table lists 700,000 to 800,000 distinct CDR3 sequences, approximately 43% of them singletons.

The chain couples TRBV7-2 to TRBJ1-2; D remains unclear. The receptor comes from a woman aged 60-75 years in good health. Sequences were obtained from blood. The CDR3 sequence: CASSRDAGGTNYGYTF. The CDR3 region has the DNA TGTGCCAGCAGCCGCGACGCCGGAGGGACTAACTATGGCTACACCTTC.